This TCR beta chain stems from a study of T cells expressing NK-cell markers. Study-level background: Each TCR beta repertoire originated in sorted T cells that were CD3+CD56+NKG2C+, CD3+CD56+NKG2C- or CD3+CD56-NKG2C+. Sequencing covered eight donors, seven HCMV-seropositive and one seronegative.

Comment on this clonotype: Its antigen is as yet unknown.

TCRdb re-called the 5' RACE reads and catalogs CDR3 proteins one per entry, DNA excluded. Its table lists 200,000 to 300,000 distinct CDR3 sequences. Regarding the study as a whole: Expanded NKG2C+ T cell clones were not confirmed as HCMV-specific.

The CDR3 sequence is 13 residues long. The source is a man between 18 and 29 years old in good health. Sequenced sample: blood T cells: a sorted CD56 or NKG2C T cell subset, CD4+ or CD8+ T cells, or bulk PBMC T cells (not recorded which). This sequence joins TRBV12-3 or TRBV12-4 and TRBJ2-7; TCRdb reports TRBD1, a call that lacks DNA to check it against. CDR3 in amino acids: CASSRGQGAEQYF.